This TCR beta chain was identified in a study of cytomegalovirus exposure and HLA in healthy donors. Whole-study results and caveats: In a later analysis, at a false discovery rate of 0.05, 15,000 to 20,000 TCR beta sequences matched HLA alleles.

V was cut by 0 bases and J by 7 bases, with 16 bases left in between. This CDR3 has 15 residues. The germline V gene has CDR1 MNHEY and CDR2 SVGAGI. This clone was detected a few times. Its antigen is undetermined. The PCR used 60 Vbeta and 13 Jbeta primers. The protocol was immunoSEQ multiplex PCR, while the TCRdb copy is restricted to in-frame clones and leaves out a portion. Of approximately 180,000 clones listed, roughly 87% are singletons. The rearrangement uses TRBV6-5 and TRBJ2-7; D may be TRBD1 (6 bases). This TCR was sampled from a girl under three years old in good health and CMV-seronegative. Sequencing input: PBMCs. As DNA, the CDR3 is TGTGCCAGCAGTTACTCGCGTGAGACCCAGGGGGAGCAGTACTTC. Encoded protein: CASSYSRETQGEQYF.